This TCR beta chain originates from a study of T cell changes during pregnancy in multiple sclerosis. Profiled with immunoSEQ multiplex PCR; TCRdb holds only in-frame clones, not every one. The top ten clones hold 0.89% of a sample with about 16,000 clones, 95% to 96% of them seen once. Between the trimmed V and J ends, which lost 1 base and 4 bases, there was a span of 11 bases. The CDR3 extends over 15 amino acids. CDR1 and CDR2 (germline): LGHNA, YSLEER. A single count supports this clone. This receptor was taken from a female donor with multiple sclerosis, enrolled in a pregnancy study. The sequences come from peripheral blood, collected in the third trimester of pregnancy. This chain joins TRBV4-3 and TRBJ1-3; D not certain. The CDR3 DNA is TGCGCCAGCAGCCAAGGGAGGGCGGCGGGAAACACCATATATTTT. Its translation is CASSQGRAAGNTIYF.